The present TCR beta chain was sequenced within a study of shared T cell receptors in the human thymus. Profiled with immunoSEQ multiplex PCR; TCRdb holds only in-frame clones, not every one. The sample has a few hundred thousand clones, roughly 94% seen once; the top ten hold approximately 0.02%. This TCR was recovered from a human donor. The sample was thymocytes.

CDR3 sequence (DNA): TGTGCCAGCAGTTTCTCGTCTAGCGAGGAGCAGTACTTC. Its protein is CASSFSSSEEQYF. This rearrangement joins TRBV27 to TRBJ2-7; maybe TRBD2 (6 bases). The germline gives CDR1 MNHEY, CDR2 SMNVEV (reference sequence). This CDR3 has 13 amino acids. With 3 bases removed from V and 7 bases from J, the gap between germline ends came to 13 bases.